Listed here are 23 T cell receptor beta chains from one sample, sequenced in a study of T cells after posttransplantation cyclophosphamide. Using immunoSEQ multiplex PCR, the repertoire was profiled, and TCRdb retains in-frame clones only, with some absent. In the table there are under 75,000 clones, about 93% of which are singletons. Sequences were obtained from PBMCs. The receptors here all came from a woman younger than 45 in good health and a related stem cell transplant donor.

The V gene is TRBV6-5, the J gene TRBJ1-5, with 9 nucleotides matching TRBD1. The CDR3 runs 14 residues. The germline gives CDR1 MNHEY, CDR2 SVGAGI. Losses at the gene ends were 6 bases for V and 1 base for J; bases not matched to a gene: 1. The CDR3 reads CASRGQGSNQPQHF. The CDR3 DNA sequence: TGTGCCAGCAGAGGACAGGGGAGCAATCAGCCCCAGCATTTT.

The chain links TRBV6-5 to TRBJ1-1; D is unresolved. Trimming took off 2 bases at V and 4 bases at J, with 11 bases between the two ends. Germline V lookup: CDR1 MNHEY, CDR2 SVGAGI. The CDR3 runs to 14 residues. The CDR3 protein is CASSYRAGATEAFF. The CDR3 coding sequence is TGTGCCAGCAGTTACAGGGCAGGTGCCACTGAAGCTTTCTTT.

V usage is TRBV7-9 and J usage is TRBJ2-7; D might be TRBD2 (6 bases). The CDR3 runs to 16 residues. The germline gives CDR1 SEHNR, CDR2 FQNEAQ (reference sequence). The V and J ends lost 0 bases and 0 bases respectively, with 12 bases between them. The CDR3 region is CASSLAEGGSSYEQYF. Here the CDR3 DNA reads TGTGCCAGCAGCTTAGCGGAGGGTGGAAGCTCCTACGAGCAGTACTTC.

The chain carries TRBV5-1 and TRBJ2-7; 7 bases are shared with TRBD1. V gave up 4 bases and J gave up 2 bases; unmatched junction bases: 12. The CDR3 runs to 16 residues. Germline-derived CDR1 and CDR2 are SGHRS and YFSETQ. CDR3 sequence: CASSRTIGGAAYEQYF. The CDR3 DNA reads as TGCGCCAGCAGCAGGACGATAGGGGGCGCCGCCTACGAGCAGTACTTC.

This rearrangement joins TRBV6-5 to TRBJ1-5, with 7 nucleotides matching TRBD1. Germline trimming cut 4 bases from V and 4 bases from J; bases unmatched to any gene: 7. This CDR3 has 15 residues. Germline CDR1 MNHEY, CDR2 SVGAGI. In DNA form, the CDR3 reads TGTGCCAGCAGTTCGTACAGGGGCGGGAATCAGCCCCAGCATTTT. It specifies CASSSYRGGNQPQHF.

This chain connects TRBV13 to TRBJ2-7; 8 nucleotides match TRBD1. Germline values: CDR1 PRHDT, CDR2 FYEKMQ (reference sequence). The CDR3 runs to 18 residues. The ends lost 1 base at V and 2 bases at J; junction bases unmatched: 13. The CDR3 coding sequence is TGTGCCAGCAGCTTAGTCGGGGCACAGGGGGGCAGAGCCTACGAGCAGTACTTC. Its protein is CASSLVGAQGGRAYEQYF. Complete variable domain (other parts from reference TRBV13 and TRBJ2-7): AAGVIQSPRHLIKEKRETATLKCYPIPRHDTVYWYQQGPGQDPQFLISFYEKMQSDKGSIPDRFSAQQFSDYHSELNMSSLELGDSALYFCASSLVGAQGGRAYEQYFGPGTRLTVT.

The chain is built from TRBV5-1 and TRBJ2-6; the D gene is possibly TRBD1 (5 bases). Trimming cost V 1 base and J 4 bases, with 9 bases left between them. The CDR3 is 15 amino acids. In germline, CDR1 is SGHRS, CDR2 YFSETQ. The CDR3 spells CASSLWTTGANVLTF. The CDR3 DNA reads TGCGCCAGCAGCTTGTGGACAACCGGGGCCAACGTCCTGACTTTC.

This chain links TRBV7-2 with TRBJ2-2; D gene uncertain. Per germline, CDR1 SGHTA and CDR2 FQGNSA. The V and J ends lost 3 bases and 4 bases respectively, with 9 bases between them. This CDR3 has 14 amino acids. CDR3 nucleotide sequence: TGTGCCAGCAGCTTTCAGGTTACCACCGGGGAGCTGTTTTTT. Protein product: CASSFQVTTGELFF.

V gene TRBV18 combines with J gene TRBJ2-5, with no clear D. CDR1 and CDR2 from the germline V gene are KGHSH and LQKENI. The V end was cut by 3 bases, the J end by 5 bases, with 10 bases between. The CDR3 has 13 residues. The CDR3: CASSPSIGETQYF. In DNA, the CDR3 is TGTGCCAGCTCACCCTCCATAGGCGAGACCCAGTACTTC. The full variable domain, rest sourced from reference TRBV18 and TRBJ2-5, is NAGVMQNPRHLVRRRGQEARLRCSPMKGHSHVYWYRQLPEEGLKFMVYLQKENIIDESGMPKERFSAEFPKEGPSILRIQQVVRGDSAAYFCASSPSIGETQYFGPGTRLLVL.

The V gene is TRBV7-3, the J gene TRBJ1-5; no definite D call. The germline V gene has CDR1 SGHTA and CDR2 FQGTGA. The CDR3 is 14 amino acids. V gave up 2 bases and J gave up 2 bases, with 7 bases separating them. In nucleotides, the CDR3 is TGTGCCAGCAGCTTACAGCCGGGCAATCAGCCCCAGCATTTT. It yields the protein CASSLQPGNQPQHF. The variable domain in full, completed from reference TRBV7-3 and TRBJ1-5, reads GAGVSQTPSNKVTEKGKYVELRCDPISGHTALYWYRQSLGQGPEFLIYFQGTGAADDSGLPNDRFFAVRPEGSVSTLKIQRTERGDSAVYLCASSLQPGNQPQHFGDGTRLSIL.

This chain connects TRBV2 to TRBJ1-2; TRBD1 aligns across 9 bases. The CDR3 covers 17 residues. The V gene end was trimmed by 6 bases and the J gene end by 4 bases; junction bases not matched to a gene: 15. Germline CDR1 is SNHLY and CDR2 is FYNNEI. CDR3 DNA sequence: TGTGCCAGCAGCGTGATCCGAACAGGGGGCGCAGCCTATGGCTACACCTTC. Its translation is CASSVIRTGGAAYGYTF.

The CDR3 DNA reads TGCGCCAGCAGCTTGGGCTGGATAGGAGGTGATGGGAACGAGCAGTACTTC. Amino acid sequence: CASSLGWIGGDGNEQYF. The chain uses TRBV5-1 and TRBJ2-7; tentative D call: TRBD2 (5 bases). V lost 0 bases to trimming and J lost 5 bases, with 21 bases between them. The CDR3 totals 17 residues. Germline assignment: CDR1 SGHRS and CDR2 YFSETQ.

The genes are TRBV7-8 and TRBJ1-5; 8 nucleotides align to TRBD1. The V gene's germline CDR1 is SGHVS and CDR2 FQNEAQ. This CDR3 comprises 14 residues. V dropped 5 bases and J dropped 7; count of bases not matched to a gene: 7. The CDR3 is CASSPSRGPQPQHF. In DNA form, the CDR3 reads TGTGCCAGCAGCCCAAGCAGGGGGCCCCAGCCCCAGCATTTT. The variable domain in full, completed from reference TRBV7-8 and TRBJ1-5, reads GAGVSQSPRYKVAKRGQDVALRCDPISGHVSLFWYQQALGQGPEFLTYFQNEAQLDKSGLPSDRFFAERPEGSVSTLKIQRTQQEDSAVYLCASSPSRGPQPQHFGDGTRLSIL.

This rearrangement joins TRBV28 to TRBJ2-7, with TRBD1 identical over 11 bases. J gave up 6 bases and V 6 bases, and 7 bases lay outside the gene matches. Germline V lookup: CDR1 MDHEN, CDR2 SYDVKM. There are 14 residues in the CDR3. The CDR3 is CASSLGQGASEQYF. The CDR3 DNA follows: TGTGCCAGCAGCCTCGGACAGGGGGCTTCCGAGCAGTACTTC.

The rearrangement joins TRBV18 to TRBJ1-1; D is unresolved. The germline CDR1 and CDR2 sequences are KGHSH and LQKENI. The V end lost 3 bases, the J end lost 11 bases, and 13 bases lay between the germline ends. This CDR3 region has 12 residues. CDR3 coding DNA: TGTGCCAGCTCACCGGTCGTGGGTGACGCTTTCTTT. Protein: CASSPVVGDAFF. Supplemented by reference TRBV18 and TRBJ1-1, the full variable domain reads NAGVMQNPRHLVRRRGQEARLRCSPMKGHSHVYWYRQLPEEGLKFMVYLQKENIIDESGMPKERFSAEFPKEGPSILRIQQVVRGDSAAYFCASSPVVGDAFFGQGTRLTVV.

Comments on this clone: The same CDR3 is also encoded by other DNA sequences in this sample. The chain carries TRBV6-5 and TRBJ2-7, with D possibly being TRBD2 (5 bases). The CDR3 is 13 amino acids. Germline CDR1 MNHEY, CDR2 SVGAGI. V lost 4 bases to trimming and J lost 1 base, with 8 bases between them. As DNA, the CDR3 is TGTGCCAGCAGTTCCCCGGGATCCTACGAGCAGTACTTC. This codes for CASSSPGSYEQYF.

The chain combines TRBV10-1 with TRBJ2-5; tentatively, D is TRBD1 or TRBD2 (6 bases each). Germline lookup yields CDR1 WNHNN and CDR2 SYGVQD (reference sequence). V was cut by 3 bases and J by 5 bases, with 16 bases left in between. CDR3 length: 15 amino acids. The CDR3 here is CASSETTGAAETQYF. The CDR3 DNA reads as TGCGCCAGCAGTGAAACGACGGGGGCGGCGGAGACCCAGTACTTC.

The CDR3 nucleotides read TGTGCCAGCAGCTTATTAACGGGGCTCACAGATACGCAGTATTTT. Protein product: CASSLLTGLTDTQYF. The rearrangement links TRBV7-2 to TRBJ2-3; the D gene could be TRBD1 or TRBD2 (5 bases each). Germline V gene lookup returns CDR1 SGHTA and CDR2 FQGNSA. V was pared by 2 bases and J by 2 bases, with 11 bases between. The length of the CDR3 is 15 residues.

CDR3 DNA sequence: TGTGCCAGCTACCGCCCTGGGGCCAACGTCCTGACTTTC. As protein: CASYRPGANVLTF. J is TRBJ2-6 and V is TRBV6-5; D unclear. Trimming stripped 8 bases from V and 2 bases from J, with 7 bases between. This CDR3 contains 13 residues. Germline loops: CDR1 MNHEY, CDR2 SVGAGI.

This clone has just one count. V and J are TRBV5-1 and TRBJ2-1; possible D gene TRBD1, 6 bases. The ends were cut back, 1 base at V and 5 bases at J, with 13 bases in the middle. The CDR3 has 15 residues. Germline CDR1 reads SGHRS; CDR2 reads YFSETQ. CDR3 residues: CASSLLQGRDNEQFF. The CDR3 region has the DNA TGCGCCAGCAGCTTGCTACAGGGTAGAGACAATGAGCAGTTCTTC.

The rearrangement joins TRBV6-5 to TRBJ1-2; the match to TRBD1 covers 11 bases. Germline trimming cut 6 bases from V and 3 bases from J; bases unmatched to any gene: 3. Germline lookup yields CDR1 MNHEY and CDR2 SVGAGI. This CDR3 spans 14 amino acids. The CDR3 spells CASRRDRGDYGYTF. CDR3 nucleotides: TGTGCCAGCAGACGGGACAGGGGGGACTATGGCTACACCTTC.

The gene calls are TRBV4-1 and TRBJ2-7; D unresolved. The CDR3 is 14 residues long. V shed 6 bases and J shed 0 bases, with 12 bases lying between them. Germline V CDR1 and CDR2: MGHRA, YSYEKL. The CDR3 is CASRILLTSYEQYF. The CDR3 nucleotides are TGCGCCAGCAGGATCCTCCTAACCTCCTACGAGCAGTACTTC.

The chain combines TRBV9 with TRBJ2-7; D is unresolved. V was shortened by 4 bases and J by 0 bases, with 14 bases between the two germline ends. Germline V lookup: CDR1 SGDLS, CDR2 YYNGEE. This CDR3 is built from 15 residues. The CDR3, as DNA: TGTGCCAGCAGCCCCCGTGGGCCGAGCTCCTACGAGCAGTACTTC. It specifies CASSPRGPSSYEQYF.